This T cell receptor beta chain originates from a study of T cells in Graves' hyperthyroidism and ophthalmopathy. RNA transcripts yielded amplified TCR beta CDR3 regions. Using the HTBI primer set, a first-round RT-PCR was run on the TCR CDR3. TCRdb called the multiplex PCR reads again in MiXCR, with one record for every CDR3 protein. The sample has some 440,000 distinct CDR3 sequences, roughly 14% seen once. Overall study findings and caveats: In simple terms, a model built on 13 V-J features told ophthalmopathy apart from stable hyperthyroidism. Blood held most thyroid clonotypes expanded above 0.001 frequency.

The sample holds many counts of this clonotype. What it binds is unknown. Uncontrolled infection, other autoimmune disease, pregnancy or lactation barred patients from enrollment. From roughly 10 ml of fresh peripheral blood, PBMCs were isolated. The specimen sequenced was blood. The sequence was obtained from a woman younger than 30 with Graves' hyperthyroidism.

DNA of the CDR3: TGTGCCAGCAGCTTAGGCGCGACGCTCGGGGCCTACGGCTCCTACGAGCAGTACTTC. It encodes CASSLGATLGAYGSYEQYF. The chain employs TRBV11-2 and TRBJ2-7, with D perhaps being TRBD1 or TRBD2 (5 bases each). The V end lost 1 base, the J end lost 0 bases, and 22 bases lay between the germline ends. The CDR3 totals 19 residues. Germline CDR1 SGHAT, CDR2 FQNNGV.